These T cell receptor beta chains were read from a single sample in a study of blood T cell repertoires in COVID-19. Assay: immunoSEQ multiplex PCR; the TCRdb copy retains only in-frame clones and omits some. The table has 300,000 to 350,000 clones, 87% seen once; the top ten hold 2% to 3%. The sequenced sample consisted of peripheral blood. The receptors shown here come from a man in his late teens or twenties with active or convalescent COVID-19. Each CDR3 is given with its conserved first and last residue. A D gene is named only where the DNA matches it firmly. Size tells how often a clone was seen (once, few, many) or the class of an expanded clone, and some rows leave it out.

TRBV7-9,-,-,TRBJ1-6,CASSLALENGSPLHF,TGTGCCAGCAGCTTAGCGCTAGAGAACGGCTCACCCCTCCACTTT
TRBV16,-,-,TRBJ2-4,CASSQSLDIQYF,TGTGCCAGCAGCCAATCCCTAGACATTCAGTACTTC
TRBV11-2,TRBD1,-,TRBJ1-1,CASSLAGTGGGEAFF,TGTGCCAGCAGCTTAGCCGGGACAGGGGGCGGTGAAGCTTTCTTT
TRBV19,TRBD1,once,TRBJ2-1,CASTGQGRVQFF,TGTGCCAGCACGGGACAGGGTCGGGTACAGTTCTTC
TRBV18,-,-,TRBJ1-2,CASSLDSNYGYTF,TGTGCCAGCTCATTGGACTCTAACTATGGCTACACCTTC
TRBV29-1,-,-,TRBJ2-1,CSVGGSGGKTYNEQFF,TGCAGCGTTGGGGGGTCAGGCGGGAAGACATACAATGAGCAGTTCTTC
TRBV4-1,-,few,TRBJ2-3,CASSSPVGGSTDTQYF,TGCGCCAGCAGCTCCCCCGTTGGCGGCAGCACAGATACGCAGTATTTT
TRBV28,-,-,TRBJ2-7,CASSPHLAAGEQYF,TGTGCCAGCAGTCCCCATCTGGCCGCGGGCGAGCAGTACTTC
TRBV27,-,-,TRBJ1-5,CASSRGGGNQPQHF,TGTGCCAGCAGCCGCGGGGGCGGTAATCAGCCCCAGCATTTT
TRBV7-6,-,-,TRBJ2-2,CASRPGSGVAGELFF,TGTGCCAGCAGACCAGGGTCGGGGGTGGCCGGGGAGCTGTTTTTT
TRBV6-5,TRBD1,-,TRBJ1-1,CASSSRGQGAEAFF,TGTGCCAGCAGTTCGAGAGGACAGGGGGCTGAAGCTTTCTTT
TRBV3-1/TRBV3-2,-,-,TRBJ2-1,CASRLYNEQFF,TGTGCCAGCCGACTCTACAATGAGCAGTTCTTC
TRBV6-4,-,once,TRBJ2-1,CASSVDRTPYNEQFF,TGTGCCAGCAGTGTAGACAGGACACCGTACAATGAGCAGTTCTTC
TRBV2,-,-,TRBJ2-7,CASSGGTVVHEQYF,TGTGCCAGCTCAGGGGGGACAGTAGTCCACGAGCAGTACTTC
TRBV24-1,TRBD2,-,TRBJ2-3,CATSDRLAVSTDTQYF,TGTGCCACCAGTGACCGACTAGCAGTAAGCACAGATACGCAGTATTTT
TRBV11-2,-,once,TRBJ1-1,CASSPRPRLKNTEAFF,TGTGCCAGCAGCCCAAGACCCCGACTGAAGAACACTGAAGCTTTCTTT
TRBV15,-,-,TRBJ2-3,CATSSQTPLDTQYF,TGTGCCACCAGTTCTCAGACACCCTTGGATACGCAGTATTTT
TRBV28,TRBD1,-,TRBJ1-2,CATQQSGTGLYGYTF,TGTGCCACCCAGCAGTCCGGGACAGGGCTTTATGGCTACACCTTC
TRBV27,TRBD2,-,TRBJ2-1,CASSPTSGRYNEQFF,TGTGCCAGCAGCCCCACGAGCGGGAGGTACAATGAGCAGTTCTTC
TRBV2,TRBD1,-,TRBJ1-4,CASVWTGINEKLFF,TGTGCCAGCGTCTGGACAGGAATTAATGAAAAACTGTTTTTT
TRBV3-1/TRBV3-2,TRBD2,-,TRBJ2-5,CASSPWTSGSQTQYF,TGTGCCAGCAGCCCCTGGACTAGCGGGAGCCAGACCCAGTACTTC
TRBV19,-,-,TRBJ2-7,CASSVRATYEQYF,TGTGCCAGTAGCGTCAGGGCCACCTACGAGCAGTACTTC
TRBV5-1,TRBD1,-,TRBJ1-2,CASRGGGSDRGYTF,TGCGCCAGCAGAGGAGGGGGCTCCGACCGTGGCTACACCTTC
TRBV5-1,-,-,TRBJ2-2,CASSLIGGRTGELFF,TGCGCCAGCAGCTTGATCGGGGGGCGCACCGGGGAGCTGTTTTTT
TRBV4-1,-,few,TRBJ1-4,CASSQATATNEKLFF,TGCGCCAGCAGCCAAGCAACAGCAACTAATGAAAAACTGTTTTTT
TRBV6-6,-,-,TRBJ1-2,CASRKRTEPNYGYTF,TGTGCCAGCAGGAAACGGACAGAACCTAACTATGGCTACACCTTC
TRBV7-6,-,-,TRBJ2-3,CASSATTSLSTDTQYF,TGTGCCAGCAGCGCGACTACCTCCCTTAGCACAGATACGCAGTATTTT
TRBV14,TRBD1,once,TRBJ2-7,CASSQVQGPGEQYF,TGTGCCAGCAGCCAAGTACAGGGGCCGGGGGAGCAGTACTTC
TRBV14,-,few,TRBJ2-1,CASSLQLASNEQFF,TGTGCCAGCAGCTTACAGCTAGCTAGTAATGAGCAGTTCTTC
TRBV18,TRBD2,-,TRBJ2-7,CASSPVPTTSGSPGQYF,TGTGCCAGCTCACCCGTCCCAACGACTAGCGGGAGTCCGGGGCAGTACTTC
TRBV19,TRBD2,-,TRBJ2-3,CASSIQLAGMADTQYF,TGTGCCAGTAGTATCCAGCTAGCGGGTATGGCAGATACGCAGTATTTT
TRBV14,-,once,TRBJ2-5,CASSQDTVPRRETQYF,TGTGCCAGCAGCCAAGACACCGTCCCGAGGCGGGAGACCCAGTACTTC
TRBV7-9,-,-,TRBJ1-5,CASSSQVGGAGGSNQPQHF,TGTGCCAGCAGCTCGCAGGTGGGGGGCGCGGGAGGAAGCAATCAGCCCCAGCATTTT
TRBV2,TRBD1,-,TRBJ2-3,CASSRQGGRGTQYF,TGTGCCAGCAGTAGACAGGGTGGTAGGGGTACGCAGTATTTT
TRBV2,-,-,TRBJ2-7,CGGHRATYEQYF,TGTGGAGGGCACAGGGCAACCTACGAGCAGTACTTC
TRBV28,-,once,TRBJ2-1,CASFGPRGSYNEQFF,TGTGCCAGCTTCGGGCCACGCGGGTCCTACAATGAGCAGTTCTTC
TRBV5-1,TRBD1,-,TRBJ1-2,CASSLSPAQGALWTF,TGCGCCAGCAGCTTGTCTCCCGCGCAGGGGGCTTTATGGACCTTC
TRBV11-2,TRBD2,-,TRBJ2-3,CASSLEVVGGALGDTQYF,TGTGCCAGCAGCTTAGAGGTCGTCGGGGGGGCCTTGGGAGATACGCAGTATTTT
TRBV5-6,TRBD2,-,TRBJ2-7,CASSGTRGAYEQYF,TGTGCCAGCAGCGGGACGCGGGGGGCCTACGAGCAGTACTTC
TRBV14,-,-,TRBJ1-2,CASSQDRGNYGYTF,TGTGCCAGCAGCCAAGATCGAGGGAACTATGGCTACACCTTC
TRBV7-3,-,-,TRBJ2-7,CASSSSVGGEQYF,TGTGCCAGCAGCTCTTCTGTCGGGGGCGAGCAGTACTTC
TRBV5-1,-,few,TRBJ2-2,CASSSGQSTGELFF,TGCGCCAGCAGCTCCGGACAGTCCACCGGGGAGCTGTTTTTT
TRBV28,TRBD1,-,TRBJ1-1,CASSRGQGRSMNTEAFF,TGTGCCAGCAGCCGCGGACAGGGGAGAAGCATGAACACTGAAGCTTTCTTT
TRBV7-6,-,few,TRBJ1-5,CASSLVSGLGNQPQHF,TGTGCCAGCAGCTTAGTATCCGGGTTGGGCAATCAGCCCCAGCATTTT
TRBV6-2/TRBV6-3,-,-,TRBJ1-5,CASSYLDSANQPQHF,TGTGCCAGCAGTTACCTGGACAGCGCAAATCAGCCCCAGCATTTT
TRBV10-2,-,-,TRBJ1-5,CASSESGSAGQPQHF,TGCGCCAGCAGTGAGTCCGGCAGCGCTGGTCAGCCCCAGCATTTT